The text below deals with one T cell receptor (beta chain). Its antigen is undetermined. With a J-beta primer mix and a sample-barcoded 5' primer, a second PCR ran about 7 to 12 cycles. TCRdb processed the 5' RACE reads anew with MiXCR; each CDR3 protein has one entry. Among approximately 1,700,000 distinct CDR3 sequences, about 39% were seen once, and the ten largest hold under 30%. The sample originates from a study of blood T cells in healthy people across ages. General study points: When one million T cells were used, diversity estimates were thought to be underestimates. The donors' CMV status was not determined, possibly confounding changes in expanded clonotypes.

CDR1 and CDR2 from the germline V gene are SGDLS and YYNGEE. Trimming took 0 bases from V and 5 from J, leaving 11 bases between them. The CDR3 extends over 14 amino acids. This TCR was recovered from a human donor in good health. Sequencing input: blood. The J gene is TRBJ2-5, the V gene TRBV9; D possibly corresponds to TRBD2 (6 bases). The CDR3 region has the DNA TGTGCCAGCAGCGTAGGGCGGGGCTCGGAGACCCAGTACTTC. This codes for CASSVGRGSETQYF.